This T cell receptor beta chain was retrieved from a study of early T cells in non-severe SARS-CoV-2 infection. This clonotype was counted a few times. V was pared by 4 bases and J by 4 bases, with 9 bases between. This CDR3 region has 13 residues. Individual cDNA molecules each received unique molecular identifiers attached to them. Each CDR3 protein is one row after TCRdb ran MiXCR on the 5' RACE reads. The table has over 45,000 distinct CDR3 sequences, about 14% seen once. The sample in question was whole blood, obtained at baseline. The clonotype originates from an adult who was a healthcare worker with PCR-confirmed SARS-CoV-2 infection or an uninfected control (not recorded which). V usage is TRBV12-3 or TRBV12-4 and J usage is TRBJ2-3; the D call may be TRBD1 or TRBD2 (5 bases each). CDR3 loop: CASSSRGADTQYF. For the CDR3, the DNA is TGTGCCAGCAGTTCCCGAGGGGCAGATACGCAGTATTTT.